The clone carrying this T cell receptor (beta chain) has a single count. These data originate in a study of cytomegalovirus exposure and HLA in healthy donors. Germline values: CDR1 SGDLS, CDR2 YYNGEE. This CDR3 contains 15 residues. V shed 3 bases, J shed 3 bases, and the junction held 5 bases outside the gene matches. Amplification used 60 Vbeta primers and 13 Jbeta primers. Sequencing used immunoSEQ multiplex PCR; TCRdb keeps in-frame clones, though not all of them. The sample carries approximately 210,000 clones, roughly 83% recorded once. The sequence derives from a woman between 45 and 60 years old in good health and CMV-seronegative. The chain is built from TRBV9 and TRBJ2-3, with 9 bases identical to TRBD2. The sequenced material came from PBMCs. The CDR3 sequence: CASSGLAGTTDTQYF. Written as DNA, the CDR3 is TGTGCCAGCAGCGGCCTAGCGGGAACAACAGATACGCAGTATTTT.